This is a list of T cell receptor beta chains from one sample in a study of beta chain features in type 1 diabetes. Libraries were prepared by immunoSEQ multiplex PCR; TCRdb keeps only in-frame clonotypes and omits some of them. The repertoire has about 650,000 clones, over 10% of them found once; the top ten carry around 0.12%. The specimen sequenced was naive CD4+ T cells from blood. These receptors originate from a young man with type 1 diabetes. The CDR3 runs from the conserved cysteine through the conserved F or W. Each record gives: V gene, clone size, D gene, J gene, CDR3 protein, CDR3 DNA. The D gene is left open where the match is weak. Size values are once, few and many counts, or a class for expanded clones, and some rows have none.

V gene: TRBV6-5; clone size: -; D gene: TRBD1; J gene: TRBJ2-7; CDR3 protein: CASSRQGRSYEQYF; CDR3 DNA: TGTGCCAGCAGTCGACAGGGGAGAAGCTACGAGCAGTACTTC
V gene: TRBV5-4; clone size: few; D gene: -; J gene: TRBJ2-7; CDR3 protein: CASSLIMYEQYF; CDR3 DNA: TGTGCCAGCAGCTTGATAATGTACGAGCAGTACTTC
V gene: TRBV4-2; clone size: few; D gene: -; J gene: TRBJ2-2; CDR3 protein: CASDQGANTGELFF; CDR3 DNA: TGTGCCAGCGACCAGGGTGCGAACACCGGGGAGCTGTTTTTT
V gene: TRBV5-6; clone size: few; D gene: -; J gene: TRBJ2-1; CDR3 protein: CASSFGAGNEQFF; CDR3 DNA: TGTGCCAGCAGCTTCGGGGCCGGGAATGAGCAGTTCTTC
V gene: TRBV29-1; clone size: few; D gene: -; J gene: TRBJ2-3; CDR3 protein: CSVVPGADTQYF; CDR3 DNA: TGCAGCGTTGTACCCGGTGCAGATACGCAGTATTTT
V gene: TRBV28; clone size: few; D gene: -; J gene: TRBJ2-3; CDR3 protein: CASSSSGGTQYF; CDR3 DNA: TGTGCCAGCAGTTCTTCCGGTGGTACGCAGTATTTT
V gene: TRBV13; clone size: few; D gene: -; J gene: TRBJ2-5; CDR3 protein: CASSPAGGAETQYF; CDR3 DNA: TGTGCCAGCAGCCCAGCAGGGGGGGCGGAGACCCAGTACTTC
V gene: TRBV19; clone size: few; D gene: -; J gene: TRBJ2-7; CDR3 protein: CASRRGRDEWGEQYF; CDR3 DNA: TGTGCCAGTCGGAGGGGCCGAGATGAATGGGGCGAGCAGTACTTC
V gene: TRBV10-3; clone size: -; D gene: -; J gene: TRBJ2-7; CDR3 protein: CASRGAEGALSYEQYF; CDR3 DNA: TGTGCCAGCCGGGGGGCCGAGGGGGCTCTGTCCTACGAGCAGTACTTC
V gene: TRBV5-4; clone size: -; D gene: TRBD1; J gene: TRBJ1-2; CDR3 protein: CASSLVWQGEDGYTF; CDR3 DNA: TGTGCCAGCAGCTTGGTATGGCAGGGGGAGGATGGCTACACCTTC
V gene: TRBV7-9; clone size: -; D gene: -; J gene: TRBJ1-2; CDR3 protein: CASTDGGNGYTF; CDR3 DNA: TGTGCCAGCACCGATGGTGGGAATGGCTACACCTTC
V gene: TRBV2; clone size: -; D gene: TRBD1; J gene: TRBJ2-2; CDR3 protein: CATTGVGTGELFF; CDR3 DNA: TGTGCGACGACAGGGGTCGGCACCGGGGAGCTGTTTTTT
V gene: TRBV7-2; clone size: -; D gene: -; J gene: TRBJ1-1; CDR3 protein: CASSFRGITEAFF; CDR3 DNA: TGTGCCAGCAGCTTTCGGGGAATCACTGAAGCTTTCTTT
V gene: TRBV10-3; clone size: -; D gene: -; J gene: TRBJ1-4; CDR3 protein: CAITGGTNEKLFF; CDR3 DNA: TGTGCCATCACAGGCGGCACTAATGAAAAACTGTTTTTT
V gene: TRBV5-6; clone size: -; D gene: -; J gene: TRBJ1-2; CDR3 protein: CASSEGGYGYTF; CDR3 DNA: TGTGCCAGCAGCGAAGGGGGCTATGGCTACACCTTC
V gene: TRBV18; clone size: -; D gene: -; J gene: TRBJ2-2; CDR3 protein: CASSPPEGTGELFF; CDR3 DNA: TGTGCCAGCTCACCACCGGAGGGGACCGGGGAGCTGTTTTTT
V gene: TRBV11-1; clone size: few; D gene: TRBD1; J gene: TRBJ2-5; CDR3 protein: CASKLTGQEETQYF; CDR3 DNA: TGTGCCAGCAAATTGACAGGGCAGGAGGAGACCCAGTACTTC
V gene: TRBV5-1; clone size: -; D gene: -; J gene: TRBJ1-2; CDR3 protein: CASSLQEGYGYTF; CDR3 DNA: TGCGCCAGCAGCTTACAGGAAGGCTATGGCTACACCTTC
V gene: TRBV5-1; clone size: few; D gene: TRBD1; J gene: TRBJ2-5; CDR3 protein: CASWVGQAQETQYF; CDR3 DNA: TGCGCCAGCTGGGTGGGACAGGCCCAAGAGACCCAGTACTTC
V gene: TRBV2; clone size: -; D gene: -; J gene: TRBJ2-5; CDR3 protein: CASSGTVSETQYF; CDR3 DNA: TGTGCCAGCAGTGGAACAGTCTCCGAGACCCAGTACTTC
V gene: TRBV5-1; clone size: few; D gene: TRBD1; J gene: TRBJ1-6; CDR3 protein: CASSPGQGMGSPLHF; CDR3 DNA: TGCGCCAGCAGCCCGGGACAGGGGATGGGTTCACCCCTCCACTTT
V gene: TRBV27; clone size: -; D gene: TRBD2; J gene: TRBJ2-7; CDR3 protein: CASTRAGGPSYEQYF; CDR3 DNA: TGTGCCAGCACCAGGGCGGGGGGCCCCTCCTACGAGCAGTACTTC
V gene: TRBV5-1; clone size: -; D gene: -; J gene: TRBJ2-4; CDR3 protein: CASSLESGQLAKNIQYF; CDR3 DNA: TGCGCCAGCAGCTTGGAGTCAGGCCAACTAGCCAAAAACATTCAGTACTTC
V gene: TRBV21-1; clone size: few; D gene: -; J gene: TRBJ2-1; CDR3 protein: CASSNEGGPYNEQFF; CDR3 DNA: TGTGCCAGCAGCAATGAGGGGGGGCCCTACAATGAGCAGTTCTTC
V gene: TRBV7-2; clone size: -; D gene: TRBD1; J gene: TRBJ1-6; CDR3 protein: CASSLKRDSLNNSPLHF; CDR3 DNA: TGTGCCAGCAGCCTCAAAAGGGACAGCTTGAATAATTCACCCCTCCACTTT
V gene: TRBV5-4; clone size: few; D gene: -; J gene: TRBJ1-2; CDR3 protein: CASSLNRGIHLLHF; CDR3 DNA: TGTGCCAGCAGCTTGAATCGGGGGATCCACCTCCTCCACTTC
V gene: TRBV13; clone size: few; D gene: -; J gene: TRBJ2-7; CDR3 protein: CASSLGQSYEQYF; CDR3 DNA: TGTGCCAGCAGCTTAGGACAAAGCTACGAGCAGTACTTC
V gene: TRBV19; clone size: -; D gene: -; J gene: TRBJ1-6; CDR3 protein: CASSDVDSPLHF; CDR3 DNA: TGTGCCAGTAGTGACGTGGATTCACCCCTCCACTTT
V gene: TRBV28; clone size: -; D gene: -; J gene: TRBJ2-3; CDR3 protein: CASSIFSTDTQYF; CDR3 DNA: TGTGCCAGCAGTATCTTTAGCACAGATACGCAGTATTTT
V gene: TRBV5-1; clone size: -; D gene: -; J gene: TRBJ2-7; CDR3 protein: CASSVGTYEQYF; CDR3 DNA: TGCGCCAGCAGCGTGGGGACCTACGAGCAGTACTTC
V gene: TRBV18; clone size: few; D gene: -; J gene: TRBJ2-1; CDR3 protein: CASSPLALSHEQFF; CDR3 DNA: TGTGCCAGCTCACCTCTGGCCCTCTCCCATGAGCAGTTCTTC
V gene: TRBV4-3; clone size: few; D gene: TRBD1; J gene: TRBJ1-2; CDR3 protein: CASSQEWTGGNYGYTF; CDR3 DNA: TGCGCCAGCAGCCAGGAATGGACAGGGGGCAACTATGGCTACACCTTC
V gene: TRBV7-6; clone size: few; D gene: -; J gene: TRBJ2-5; CDR3 protein: CASSPLDWYQETQYF; CDR3 DNA: TGTGCCAGCAGCCCCCTGGACTGGTACCAAGAGACCCAGTACTTC
V gene: TRBV19; clone size: few; D gene: -; J gene: TRBJ1-5; CDR3 protein: CASSILSGNNQPQHF; CDR3 DNA: TGTGCCAGTAGTATTTTGTCGGGGAACAATCAGCCCCAGCATTTT
V gene: TRBV6-4; clone size: few; D gene: -; J gene: TRBJ1-1; CDR3 protein: CASSVSSQTEAFF; CDR3 DNA: TGTGCCAGCAGTGTGAGCAGCCAAACTGAAGCTTTCTTT
V gene: TRBV14; clone size: few; D gene: TRBD2; J gene: TRBJ2-1; CDR3 protein: CASSRWGLDRDNEQFF; CDR3 DNA: TGTGCCAGCAGCCGGTGGGGACTAGACAGAGACAATGAGCAGTTCTTC
V gene: TRBV30; clone size: -; D gene: TRBD1; J gene: TRBJ1-2; CDR3 protein: CAWSTGQVNYGYTF; CDR3 DNA: TGTGCCTGGAGTACTGGACAGGTTAACTATGGCTACACCTTC
V gene: TRBV6-5; clone size: few; D gene: -; J gene: TRBJ1-5; CDR3 protein: CASIDSFPDQPQHF; CDR3 DNA: TGTGCCAGCATCGACAGTTTTCCAGATCAGCCCCAGCATTTT
V gene: TRBV7-2; clone size: -; D gene: TRBD1; J gene: TRBJ1-1; CDR3 protein: CASSPGTANTEAFF; CDR3 DNA: TGTGCCAGCAGCCCCGGGACAGCGAACACTGAAGCTTTCTTT
V gene: TRBV19; clone size: few; D gene: TRBD1; J gene: TRBJ2-1; CDR3 protein: CASSPRTGEPYNEQFF; CDR3 DNA: TGTGCCAGTAGTCCTCGGACAGGGGAGCCCTACAATGAGCAGTTCTTC
V gene: TRBV5-1; clone size: -; D gene: TRBD1; J gene: TRBJ2-5; CDR3 protein: CAGSRGTGRKETQYF; CDR3 DNA: TGCGCCGGCAGCCGCGGGACAGGGCGGAAAGAGACCCAGTACTTC
V gene: TRBV7-6; clone size: -; D gene: -; J gene: TRBJ2-1; CDR3 protein: CASSSGEGELTYNEQFF; CDR3 DNA: TGTGCCAGCAGCTCCGGTGAGGGAGAACTGACATACAATGAGCAGTTCTTC
V gene: TRBV11-2; clone size: -; D gene: -; J gene: TRBJ2-3; CDR3 protein: CASSPPQTITQYF; CDR3 DNA: TGTGCCAGCAGCCCCCCCCAGACCATAACGCAGTATTTT
V gene: TRBV7-9; clone size: few; D gene: -; J gene: TRBJ2-7; CDR3 protein: CASSLGEGGTYEQYF; CDR3 DNA: TGTGCCAGCAGCTTAGGGGAAGGGGGAACCTACGAGCAGTACTTC
V gene: TRBV11-2; clone size: few; D gene: -; J gene: TRBJ2-5; CDR3 protein: CASSLGETQYF; CDR3 DNA: TGTGCCAGCAGTCTGGGGGAGACCCAGTACTTC
V gene: TRBV25-1; clone size: few; D gene: -; J gene: TRBJ1-1; CDR3 protein: CATKSSDTVNTEAFF; CDR3 DNA: TGTGCCACCAAGTCCAGTGACACAGTGAACACTGAAGCTTTCTTT
V gene: TRBV9; clone size: -; D gene: TRBD1; J gene: TRBJ1-2; CDR3 protein: CASSVGRDRDGGTF; CDR3 DNA: TGTGCCAGCAGCGTAGGGCGGGACAGAGATGGAGGCACCTTC
V gene: TRBV5-4; clone size: -; D gene: TRBD1; J gene: TRBJ2-2; CDR3 protein: CASSLKGAETGELFF; CDR3 DNA: TGTGCCAGCAGCTTGAAGGGGGCGGAGACCGGGGAGCTGTTTTTT
V gene: TRBV4-3; clone size: -; D gene: -; J gene: TRBJ1-3; CDR3 protein: CASSQAITGNGNTIYF; CDR3 DNA: TGCGCCAGCAGCCAAGCTATAACAGGGAATGGAAACACCATATATTTT
V gene: TRBV4-3; clone size: -; D gene: TRBD1; J gene: TRBJ1-2; CDR3 protein: CASSQAGAGGNYGYTF; CDR3 DNA: TGCGCCAGCAGCCAAGCGGGTGCAGGGGGGAACTATGGCTACACCTTC
V gene: TRBV18; clone size: -; D gene: -; J gene: TRBJ1-5; CDR3 protein: CASSLHTGSEQPQHF; CDR3 DNA: TGTGCCAGCTCACTCCATACAGGGTCCGAGCAGCCCCAGCATTTT
V gene: TRBV6-1; clone size: -; D gene: TRBD1; J gene: TRBJ2-7; CDR3 protein: CASSEGRDRGDYEQYF; CDR3 DNA: TGTGCCAGCAGTGAAGGCCGGGACAGGGGGGACTACGAGCAGTACTTC
V gene: TRBV29-1; clone size: few; D gene: TRBD1; J gene: TRBJ2-7; CDR3 protein: CSAETGGHEQYF; CDR3 DNA: TGCAGCGCAGAGACAGGGGGGCACGAGCAGTACTTC
V gene: TRBV5-1; clone size: -; D gene: -; J gene: TRBJ2-7; CDR3 protein: CASGIGYEQYF; CDR3 DNA: TGCGCCAGCGGTATAGGCTACGAGCAGTACTTC
V gene: TRBV19; clone size: few; D gene: -; J gene: TRBJ2-5; CDR3 protein: CASTESAGRKTQYF; CDR3 DNA: TGTGCCAGTACCGAGAGTGCGGGGCGGAAGACCCAGTACTTC
V gene: TRBV14; clone size: -; D gene: TRBD2; J gene: TRBJ2-5; CDR3 protein: CASSQDRSGAETQYF; CDR3 DNA: TGTGCCAGCAGCCAAGATCGTAGCGGGGCGGAGACCCAGTACTTC
V gene: TRBV2; clone size: -; D gene: -; J gene: TRBJ2-5; CDR3 protein: CASSERRGGETQYF; CDR3 DNA: TGTGCCAGCAGTGAACGTAGGGGCGGAGAGACCCAGTACTTC
V gene: TRBV6-6; clone size: few; D gene: -; J gene: TRBJ1-3; CDR3 protein: CASLSLSGNTIYF; CDR3 DNA: TGTGCCAGCTTGAGTCTCTCTGGAAACACCATATATTTT
V gene: TRBV2; clone size: -; D gene: TRBD1; J gene: TRBJ1-6; CDR3 protein: CASTNRDSNSPLHF; CDR3 DNA: TGTGCCAGCACCAACCGGGACAGTAATTCACCCCTCCACTTT
V gene: TRBV29-1; clone size: few; D gene: -; J gene: TRBJ2-3; CDR3 protein: CSVTTTSTDTQYF; CDR3 DNA: TGCAGCGTTACTACAACTAGCACAGATACGCAGTATTTT